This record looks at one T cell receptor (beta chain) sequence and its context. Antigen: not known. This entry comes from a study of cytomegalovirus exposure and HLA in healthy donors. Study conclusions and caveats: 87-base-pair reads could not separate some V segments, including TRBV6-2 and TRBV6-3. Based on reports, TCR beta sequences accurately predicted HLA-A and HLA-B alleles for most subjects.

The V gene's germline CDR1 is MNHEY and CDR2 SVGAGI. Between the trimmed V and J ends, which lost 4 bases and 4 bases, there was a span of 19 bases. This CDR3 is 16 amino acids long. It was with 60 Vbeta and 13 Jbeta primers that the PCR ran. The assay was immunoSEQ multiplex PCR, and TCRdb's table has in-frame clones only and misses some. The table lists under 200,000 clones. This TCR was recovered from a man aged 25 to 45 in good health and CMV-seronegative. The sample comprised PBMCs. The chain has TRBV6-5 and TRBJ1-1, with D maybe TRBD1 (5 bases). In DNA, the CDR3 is TGTGCCAGCAGTTCGACCCGAGGAGGGACGGGCACTGAAGCTTTCTTT. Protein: CASSSTRGGTGTEAFF.